Following are 22 T cell receptor beta chains from one sample sequenced in a study of CD8+ T cells in alopecia areata. RNA, once extracted, was reverse transcribed into cDNA for use as the sequencing template. The table came from immunoSEQ multiplex PCR; TCRdb's copy has only in-frame clones and leaves some out. The table includes 150,000 to 200,000 clones, roughly two thirds detected once. Treatment specified: oral pan-JAK inhibitor, 5-10 mg twice daily. Sequenced here: CD4+ T cells sorted from blood, sampled at week 4, from a patient treated with tofacitinib. The source of these receptors is a human donor with alopecia areata.

The sample holds a few counts of this clone. This chain joins TRBV11-3 and TRBJ1-1, with 7 bases fitting TRBD1. Germline CDR1 SGHNT, CDR2 YENEEA. Trimming at V came to 1 base and at J to 4 bases, leaving 6 bases not matched to a gene. This CDR3 region has 15 residues. The CDR3 DNA is TGTGCCAGCAGCTTAGGACAGGGTGTGGGCACTGAAGCTTTCTTT. Its protein product is CASSLGQGVGTEAFF.

This chain uses TRBV29-1 with TRBJ1-2; 7 nucleotides line up with TRBD1. The V gene end was trimmed by 3 bases and the J gene end by 4 bases; junction bases not matched to a gene: 8. The germline V gene has CDR1 SQVTM and CDR2 ANQGSEA. This CDR3 spans 14 amino acids. The CDR3 here is CSVDDRAKPYGYTF. Here the CDR3 DNA reads TGCAGCGTTGATGACAGGGCTAAACCCTATGGCTACACCTTC.

V gene TRBV6-1 combines with J gene TRBJ2-7, with a weak D call TRBD2 (6 bases). Germline-derived CDR1 and CDR2 are MNHNS and SASEGT. V shed 5 bases and J shed 3 bases, with 8 bases lying between them. The length of the CDR3 is 12 residues. The CDR3 sequence: CASSPTSYEQYF. CDR3 in DNA: TGTGCCAGCAGTCCGACTAGCTACGAGCAGTACTTC.

The J gene is TRBJ2-3, the V gene TRBV5-1; TRBD1 agrees at 12 bases. CDR1 is SGHRS and CDR2 is YFSETQ in the germline V gene. The CDR3 consists of 15 residues. Trimming at V came to 4 bases and at J to 4 bases, leaving 4 bases not matched to a gene. CDR3 DNA: TGCGCCAGCAGCACGGGACAGGGGGCGGCAGATACGCAGTATTTT. The encoded protein is CASSTGQGAADTQYF. Complete variable domain (other parts from reference TRBV5-1 and TRBJ2-3): KAGVTQTPRYLIKTRGQQVTLSCSPISGHRSVSWYQQTPGQGLQFLFEYFSETQRNKGNFPGRFSGRQFSNSRSEMNVSTLELGDSALYLCASSTGQGAADTQYFGPGTRLTVL.

The chain links TRBV30 to TRBJ2-2; TRBD1 might be the D (5 bases). V was cut by 4 bases and J by 12 bases, with 15 bases left in between. The CDR3 has 12 amino acids. Germline V gene sequence: CDR1 GTSNPN, CDR2 SVGIG (reference sequence). The CDR3 bases are TGTGCCTGGAATCAAGGGGTTGGGAAGCTGTTTTTT. Amino acids: CAWNQGVGKLFF.

The gene calls are TRBV4-2 and TRBJ1-5; D may be TRBD1 (5 bases). V was pared by 3 bases and J by 4 bases, with 16 bases between. The germline V gene has CDR1 LGHNA and CDR2 YNFKEQ. CDR3 length equals 16 residues. CDR3 DNA: TGTGCCAGCAGCCAGTTTCAGGGCGGGCAAAATCAGCCCCAGCATTTT. This gives the protein CASSQFQGGQNQPQHF.

J is TRBJ2-6 and V is TRBV18, with D possibly TRBD1 on 5 matching bases. The CDR3 has 17 amino acids. The germline V gene encodes CDR1 KGHSH and CDR2 LQKENI. V was clipped by 4 bases and J by 3 bases, with 16 bases between them. The CDR3 DNA sequence: TGTGCCAGCTCACTGAAAAGTAGGGGAAGTGGGGCCAACGTCCTGACTTTC. Its protein product is CASSLKSRGSGANVLTF.

This clone appeared a single time. The chain combines TRBV25-1 with TRBJ1-1, with a possible D match to TRBD1 (6 bases). The germline CDR1 and CDR2 sequences are MGHDK and SYGVNS. Trimming cost V 4 bases and J 5 bases, with 14 bases left between them. The CDR3 sequence is 14 residues long. The CDR3 DNA reads as TGTGCCAGCAGTGGGACAGCCGGGAAGACTGAAGCTTTCTTT. Translated: CASSGTAGKTEAFF. Looking up the rest from reference TRBV25-1 and TRBJ1-1 gives the full variable domain: EADIYQTPRYLVIGTGKKITLECSQTMGHDKMYWYQQDPGMELHLIHYSYGVNSTEKGDLSSESTVSRIRTEHFPLTLESARPSHTSQYLCASSGTAGKTEAFFGQGTRLTVV.

A few counts support this clone. V and J are TRBV5-4 and TRBJ2-6; tentatively, D is TRBD2 (6 bases). Germline V gives CDR1 SGHNT, CDR2 YYREEE (reference sequence). The CDR3 runs to 15 residues. V was pared by 4 bases and J by 0 bases, with 8 bases between. The CDR3 coding sequence is TGTGCCAGCAGCCGCGGGGCCTCTGGGGCCAACGTCCTGACTTTC. It specifies CASSRGASGANVLTF.

Details on this clone: Other DNA sequences in the same sample also yield this CDR3. The chain combines TRBV2 with TRBJ2-5, with D unclear. This CDR3 spans 11 amino acids. V lost 7 bases and J lost 1, with 4 bases in between. CDR1 SNHLY and CDR2 FYNNEI come from the germline V gene. In DNA form, the CDR3 reads TGTGCCAGCAAATTCCAAGAGACCCAGTACTTC. This translates into CASKFQETQYF.

The rearrangement links TRBV2 to TRBJ2-5; D is unclear. V lost 6 bases to trimming and J lost 5 bases, with 7 bases between them. Per the germline V gene, CDR1 is SNHLY and CDR2 is FYNNEI. This CDR3 has 11 amino acids. The CDR3 sequence is CASSLKETQYF. Here the CDR3 DNA reads TGTGCCAGCAGCCTTAAGGAGACCCAGTACTTC.

V usage is TRBV19 and J usage is TRBJ2-2; D remains unclear. CDR3 length equals 13 residues. From germline, CDR1 is LNHDA and CDR2 SQIVND (reference sequence). Trimming shortened V by 3 bases and J by 5 bases, and 7 bases separated the two germline ends. The CDR3 DNA reads TGTGCCAGTAGTATTTGGAGAACCGGGGAGCTGTTTTTT. This sequence encodes CASSIWRTGELFF.

The genes are TRBV7-2 and TRBJ2-3, with 7 nucleotides matching TRBD2. The germline CDR1 and CDR2 sequences are SGHTA and FQGNSA. The CDR3 runs to 15 residues. V trimming: 8 bases; J trimming: 0 bases; junction bases outside the gene matches: 8. CDR3 in DNA: TGTGCCAGCCTCCGGCTAGCGGCTAGCACAGATACGCAGTATTTT. It is translated as CASLRLAASTDTQYF.

This clone was counted once. The chain joins TRBV30 to TRBJ2-1, with 14 bases matching TRBD2. CDR1 and CDR2 (germline): GTSNPN, SVGIG (reference sequence). CDR3 length equals 17 residues. V lost 3 bases, J lost 1 base, and 5 bases stayed unmatched. The CDR3: CAWSGLAGGRSYNEQFF. In DNA, the CDR3 is TGTGCCTGGAGCGGACTAGCGGGGGGCCGTTCCTACAATGAGCAGTTCTTC.

The chain has TRBV6-5 and TRBJ1-2; no reliable D call. Germline V lookup: CDR1 MNHEY, CDR2 SVGAGI. Trimming pared 7 bases from V and 8 bases from J, leaving 17 bases between. This CDR3 region has 13 residues. CDR3 DNA: TGTGCCAGCACCAAACCGGACGGAAGCGGCTACACCTTC. Its protein product is CASTKPDGSGYTF.

This clone has a single count. This sequence joins TRBV7-2 and TRBJ1-5; perhaps TRBD1 as D (6 bases). Germline CDR1 SGHTA, CDR2 FQGNSA. V lost 4 bases, J lost 0 bases, and 10 bases lay in between. The CDR3 is 15 amino acids. The CDR3 DNA follows: TGTGCCAGCAGCTCGGGACAACATAGCAATCAGCCCCAGCATTTT. It specifies CASSSGQHSNQPQHF.

This clone came up a few times. The chain is built from TRBV19 and TRBJ1-1, with 7 bases aligning to TRBD1. The CDR3 is 16 residues long. Germline CDR1 LNHDA, CDR2 SQIVND (reference sequence). The V gene end was trimmed by 4 bases and the J gene end by 3 bases; junction bases not matched to a gene: 11. This CDR3 is CASSTPSRQGYTEAFF. CDR3 nucleotide sequence: TGTGCCAGTAGTACCCCCTCCAGACAGGGCTACACTGAAGCTTTCTTT.

This clone came up once. The rearrangement links TRBV5-6 to TRBJ2-3; 10 nucleotides agree with TRBD1. V trimming: 3 bases; J trimming: 6 bases; junction bases outside the gene matches: 10. CDR3 size: 16 residues. The germline gives CDR1 SGHDT, CDR2 YYEEEE. The CDR3 protein is CASSSTRDRGSDTQYF. CDR3 coding DNA: TGTGCCAGCAGCTCAACCCGGGACAGGGGATCTGATACGCAGTATTTT.

This sequence joins TRBV5-6 and TRBJ2-2, with a possible D match to TRBD1 (5 bases). Deletions cut 1 base from V and 1 base from J, with 8 bases between. The CDR3 extends over 15 amino acids. Germline loops: CDR1 SGHDT, CDR2 YYEEEE. The chain's CDR3 is CASSLRTLNTGELFF. In DNA, the CDR3 is TGTGCCAGCAGCTTGAGGACATTGAACACCGGGGAGCTGTTTTTT.

The chain links TRBV29-1 to TRBJ1-1, with TRBD1 identical over 9 bases. Germline V gene sequence: CDR1 SQVTM, CDR2 ANQGSEA. This CDR3 has 15 amino acids. V was pared by 6 bases and J by 1 base, with 9 bases of the junction left unmatched. The CDR3 DNA reads TGCAGCGTGGTCCGGGACAGGGTAGGGAACACTGAAGCTTTCTTT. It specifies CSVVRDRVGNTEAFF.

This chain joins TRBV30 and TRBJ1-1; the D gene is possibly TRBD1 (6 bases). The V gene lost 2 bases and the J gene lost 1 base, with 11 bases spanning the gap. Germline loops: CDR1 GTSNPN, CDR2 SVGIG (reference sequence). This CDR3 region has 14 residues. CDR3 sequence: CAWSIGGKNTEAFF. The CDR3, as DNA: TGTGCCTGGAGTATAGGGGGTAAGAACACTGAAGCTTTCTTT.

J is TRBJ2-4 and V is TRBV25-1; no clear D. CDR3 length: 13 residues. Germline-derived CDR1 and CDR2 are MGHDK and SYGVNS. The V end lost 2 bases, the J end lost 1 base, and 3 bases lay between the germline ends. In nucleotides, the CDR3 is TGTGCCAGCAGTGAAGGGGCCAAAAACATTCAGTACTTC. Its translation: CASSEGAKNIQYF. The variable domain in full, with the rest retrieved from reference TRBV25-1 and TRBJ2-4, is EADIYQTPRYLVIGTGKKITLECSQTMGHDKMYWYQQDPGMELHLIHYSYGVNSTEKGDLSSESTVSRIRTEHFPLTLESARPSHTSQYLCASSEGAKNIQYFGAGTRLSVL.